These 6 T cell receptor beta chains came from one sample sequenced in a study of T cells in narcolepsy. Measured with immunoSEQ multiplex PCR; TCRdb has only the in-frame clones, and not every one. Of fewer than 40,000 clones in the sample, about 80% were seen once. The sample taken for sequencing was CD45RA- memory CD4+ T cells from PBMCs. Receptors originate from a human donor with narcolepsy.

This chain connects TRBV7-3 to TRBJ2-3, with TRBD2 matching 7 bases. Germline CDR1 and CDR2: SGHTA and FQGTGA. The CDR3 consists of 14 residues. Trimming cost V 5 bases and J 3 bases; bases outside gene matches: 5. CDR3 protein: CASSPFSGTDTQYF. The DNA for the CDR3 is TGTGCCAGCAGCCCATTTAGCGGGACAGATACGCAGTATTTT.

The chain combines TRBV6-1 with TRBJ1-5; 8 positions agree with TRBD1. The CDR3 runs 16 residues. V was clipped by 3 bases and J by 2 bases; unmatched bases: 6. Germline assignment: CDR1 MNHNS and CDR2 SASEGT. The DNA for the CDR3 is TGTGCCAGCAGTGAGAGTCCAGGGGGCGGCAATCAGCCCCAGCATTTT. This encodes CASSESPGGGNQPQHF.

The V call is TRBV30, the J call TRBJ1-4; D is unclear. The germline V and J ends were trimmed by 1 base and 8 bases, with 11 bases remaining between them. The germline V gene encodes CDR1 GTSNPN and CDR2 SVGIG (reference sequence). CDR3 size: 13 residues. In nucleotides, the CDR3 is TGTGCCTGGAGTGGGGCCCTGATGGAAAAACTGTTTTTT. Translating gives CAWSGALMEKLFF.

The rearrangement links TRBV29-1 to TRBJ2-2; the D gene is possibly TRBD1 (7 bases). Germline loops: CDR1 SQVTM, CDR2 ANQGSEA. V was shortened by 4 bases and J by 1 base, with 13 bases between the two germline ends. This CDR3 spans 15 amino acids. As DNA, the CDR3 is TGCAGCGTTGTCGGGCAGGGGGGGAACACCGGGGAGCTGTTTTTT. This sequence encodes CSVVGQGGNTGELFF.

The chain is built from TRBV19 and TRBJ1-2, with a tentative D call TRBD1 (5 bases). Trimming shortened V by 5 bases and J by 5 bases, and 15 bases separated the two germline ends. CDR3 length: 14 residues. CDR1 and CDR2 (germline): LNHDA, SQIVND (reference sequence). This CDR3 reads CASSLGPATYGYTF. CDR3 bases: TGTGCCAGTAGTCTGGGACCGGCAACGTATGGCTACACCTTC.

The chain is built from TRBV5-4 and TRBJ1-2; unclear D gene. V lost 0 bases to trimming and J lost 4 bases, with 7 bases between them. CDR1 SGHNT and CDR2 YYREEE come from the germline V gene (reference sequence). There are 13 residues in the CDR3. This CDR3 reads CASSLVGGYGYTF. CDR3 bases: TGTGCCAGCAGCTTGGTGGGTGGCTATGGCTACACCTTC. The whole variable domain, remainder taken from reference TRBV5-4 and TRBJ1-2, is ETGVTQSPTHLIKTRGQQVTLRCSSQSGHNTVSWYQQALGQGPQFIFQYYREEENGRGNFPPRFSGLQFPNYSSELNVNALELDDSALYLCASSLVGGYGYTFGSGTRLTVV.